This note documents a single TCR beta chain sequence. Its antigen is currently not known. No base quality values were provided; no much bigger clone lies one nucleotide off. This sample stems from a study of Graves' ophthalmopathy and Graves' hyperthyroidism listed by TCRdb under 2018. As for the study more broadly: Peripheral blood was collected at initial diagnosis, before any treatment. The study used TCR beta repertoire signatures to distinguish Graves' ophthalmopathy from Graves' hyperthyroidism and to predict progression to ophthalmopathy. In total, 135 blood samples were TCR-sequenced: around 42 ophthalmopathy, approximately 80 hyperthyroidism and about 17 hyperthyroidism-to-ophthalmopathy patients. To explore V-J signatures that separate ophthalmopathy from hyperthyroidism, a discovery set of 95 to 100 patients was enrolled, consisting of about 45 with ophthalmopathy and approximately 60 with stable hyperthyroidism. An independent validation cohort comprised about 20 hyperthyroidism patients and about 16 patients who later progressed from hyperthyroidism to ophthalmopathy. In several hyperthyroidism patients, the T-cell repertoire of thyroid tissue was compared with the T-cell repertoire of blood. Following sample collection, hyperthyroidism patients were given methimazole at a starting dose of 30 mg daily, and ophthalmopathy patients were given high-dose intravenous methylprednisolone. The 100 or so discovery patients were randomly split 7:3 into training and test sets.

Broader findings and caveats from the paper: Most of the expanded thyroid clonotypes with a frequency above 0.001 were also detected in blood, and it was suggested that the thyroid immune response may be reflected by blood repertoires. In validation, the model predicted ophthalmopathy progression with about 71% sensitivity and roughly 72% specificity; around twelve predicted patients were CT-confirmed with GO in a median of approximately six months. No statistical method was used to set the sample size in advance, and the investigators knew which group each participant was assigned to. In cross-validation, the 13-signature model distinguished ophthalmopathy from stable hyperthyroidism with 87.88% sensitivity and about 81% specificity, while in the test set the corresponding values were roughly 80% and 75%.

For repertoire sequencing, TCR beta CDR3 regions were amplified from RNA transcripts. The first round of RT-PCR was done with HTBI primers and the Qiagen OneStep RT-PCR kit, and was followed by a second round of multiplex PCR, then size selection and purification. Libraries were sequenced on an Illumina HiSeq2000 using paired-end 100 bp reads. The authors processed their data as follows. SOAPnuke was used to process the reads, removing any read that contained adapters or uncalled bases, had a mean Phred below 15, or lacked an exact match to the constant primer or identifier. COPE v1.2.5 was used to merge high-quality paired reads. Clonotypes were defined as unique nucleotide sequences and were aligned to IMGT TRB V, D and J references using MiTCR v1.1. Only V-J combinations with frequency above 0.0001 were analysed, covering around 99% of repertoires. For each V-J combination, a TCR clonal expansion and chaos score was defined as the ratio of F50 clonal expansion to chaos observed in the TCRdist matrix. Features were reduced by Welch's t-statistics and random forest to over 10 V-J combinations, which fed a naive Bayes classifier. The similarity between thyroid and blood repertoires was quantified using the Morisita-Horn index. TCRdb's own reprocessing of the public reads used fastp at Q25 and MiXCR and kept productive beta chains. Rows with a matching CDR3 protein are joined into one entry that keeps the most common DNA and genes. TCRdb's processing, not the study's, gives the V and J calls here. Across this sample there are 600,000 to 650,000 distinct CDR3 sequences, with 20% to 25% seen only once. The ten largest make up roughly 6.9% of the sample.

Hyperthyroidism was defined as stable when no progression to ophthalmopathy occurred within 18 months of follow-up. Hyperthyroidism patients were newly diagnosed, with disease duration under 2 months, and aged 18 to 65 years. Anyone with other autoimmune diseases, uncontrolled infections, pregnancy or lactation was excluded from the study. Diagnosis relied on clinical symptoms, serum thyroxine, TRAb, thyroid ultrasound and orbital computed tomography. Ficoll-Paque density gradient centrifugation was used to isolate PBMCs from around 10 ml of fresh peripheral blood. Total RNA was extracted using Trizol reagent, and RNA quality was checked on an Agilent 2100 Bioanalyzer. V trim: 6 bases; J trim: 8 bases; unmatched bases: 11. The CDR3 sequence holds 14 residues, the cysteine and phenylalanine included. The CDR3 DNA has 42 bases and is translated from base 1.

This TCR was sampled from a woman aged 18-29 years with stable Graves' hyperthyroidism. Some clones in this sample may be carry-over from other donors' samples. Donor details come from another sample of the same person, matched by shared clones. The V gene is TRBV12-3 or TRBV12-4 and the J gene is TRBJ1-1; TRBD1 lines up with 8 middle nucleotides. Sequencing was performed on peripheral blood. The DNA sequence is given as TGTGCCAGCAGCGAGGGACAGGTATCCAACGAAGCTTTCTTT. Its translation reads: CASSEGQVSNEAFF.